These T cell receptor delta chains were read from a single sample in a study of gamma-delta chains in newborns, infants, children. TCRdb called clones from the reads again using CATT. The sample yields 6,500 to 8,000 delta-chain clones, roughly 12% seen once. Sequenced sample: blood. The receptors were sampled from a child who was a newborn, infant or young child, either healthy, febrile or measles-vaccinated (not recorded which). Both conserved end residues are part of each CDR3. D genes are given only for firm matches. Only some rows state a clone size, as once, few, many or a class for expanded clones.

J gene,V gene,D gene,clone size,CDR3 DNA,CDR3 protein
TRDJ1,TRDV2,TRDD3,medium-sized,TGTGCCTGTGACACTCTGGGGGATCCCGATAAACTCATCTTT,CACDTLGDPDKLIF
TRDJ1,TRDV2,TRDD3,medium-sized,TGTGCCTGTGACACCCACCCTGGACTGGGGGAGAGATACACCGATAAACTCATCTTT,CACDTHPGLGERYTDKLIF
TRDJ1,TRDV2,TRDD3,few,TGTGCCTGTGACACCGGGGGACTACTGGGGGATACGGGCCCCGGTAAACTCATCTTT,CACDTGGLLGDTGPGKLIF
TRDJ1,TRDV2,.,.,TGTGCCTGTGACACGCTAGGCGGGGGCCCGGGGTCCGATAAACTCATCTTT,CACDTLGGGPGSDKLIF
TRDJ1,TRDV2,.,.,TGTGCCTGTGACACACTTACTGAGGAGGATAAACTCATCTTT,CACDTLTEEDKLIF
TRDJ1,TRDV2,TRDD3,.,TGTGCCTGTGGCTTCGTACTGGGGGATACTAACACCGATAAACTCATCTTT,CACGFVLGDTNTDKLIF
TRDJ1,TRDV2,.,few,TGTGCCTGTGACACCGTGGGTCTCCCCGATAAACTCATCTTT,CACDTVGLPDKLIF
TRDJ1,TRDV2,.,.,TGTGCCTGTGACACAATCGGCCTTCCTACGAACGTGGGGGATACTCCGTACACCGATAAACTCATCTTT,CACDTIGLPTNVGDTPYTDKLIF
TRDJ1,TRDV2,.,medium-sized,TGTGCCTGTGACACCGTGGGGGGTTACACCGATAAACTCATCTTT,CACDTVGGYTDKLIF
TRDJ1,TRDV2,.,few,TGTGCCTGTGATAGCTTGGGGGGTAACCCTTCCACCGATAAACTCATCTTT,CACDSLGGNPSTDKLIF
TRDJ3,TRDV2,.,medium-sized,TGTGCCTGTGACCCACTGGAGGCCCTATCCTGGGACACCCGACAGATGTTTTTC,CACDPLEALSWDTRQMFF
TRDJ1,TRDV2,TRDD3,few,TGTGCCTGTGACATACTGGGGAATAGGGATAAACTCATCTTT,CACDILGNRDKLIF
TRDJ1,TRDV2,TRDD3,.,TGTGCCTGTGACGGAATGGGGGATGGATGGTGGACCGATAAACTCATCTTT,CACDGMGDGWWTDKLIF
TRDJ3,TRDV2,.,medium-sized,TGTGCCTGTGACACCTGGGACACCCGACAGATGTTTTTC,CACDTWDTRQMFF
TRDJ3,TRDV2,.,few,TGTGCCTGTGACACCGTTGGGATAATGTCCTGGGACACCCGACAGATGTTTTTC,CACDTVGIMSWDTRQMFF
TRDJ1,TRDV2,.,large,TGTGCCTGTGATCGGATGGGGGCCCCCGTGGGGGGCGATAAACTCATCTTT,CACDRMGAPVGGDKLIF
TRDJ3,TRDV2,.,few,TGTGCCTGTGACACCGTGTGGGGGTACTGGGACACCCGACAGATGTTTTTC,CACDTVWGYWDTRQMFF
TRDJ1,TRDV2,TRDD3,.,TGTGCCTGTGACTCTCTGGGGGATACGACCGATAAACTCATCTTT,CACDSLGDTTDKLIF
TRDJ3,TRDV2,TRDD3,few,TGTGCCTGTGACACGGTACTGGGGGATACCCACTCCTGGGACACCCGACAGATGTTTTTC,CACDTVLGDTHSWDTRQMFF
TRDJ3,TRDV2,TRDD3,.,TGTGCCTGTGGCACTGGGGGATTTAGCTCCTGGGACACCCGACAGATGTTTTTC,CACGTGGFSSWDTRQMFF
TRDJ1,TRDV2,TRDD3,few,TGTGCCTGTGACACCCTAGTACTGGGGGATACCGATAAACTCATCTTT,CACDTLVLGDTDKLIF
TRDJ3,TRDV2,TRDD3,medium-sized,TGTGCCTGTGACACTGGGGGAGCGAGAGTCTGGGACACCCGACAGATGTTTTTC,CACDTGGARVWDTRQMFF
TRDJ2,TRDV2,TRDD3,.,TGTGCCTGTGACCCTTTACGAGGTGAGAAAACTGGGGGATCTTTGACAGCACAACTCTTCTTT,CACDPLRGEKTGGSLTAQLFF
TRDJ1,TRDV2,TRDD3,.,TGTGCCTGTGACACGTTACTGGGGGATACGGGAGGCGCCCTTAAACTCATCTTT,CACDTLLGDTGGALKLIF
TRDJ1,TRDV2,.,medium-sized,TGTGCCTGTGACACCCTCCGGGGAACCCCGGGGGTACGAAGTACCGATAAACTCATCTTT,CACDTLRGTPGVRSTDKLIF
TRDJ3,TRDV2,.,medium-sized,TGTGCCTGTGACACCGTCGGGATTTCCTCCTGGGACACCCGACAGATGTTTTTC,CACDTVGISSWDTRQMFF
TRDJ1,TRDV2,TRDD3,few,TGTGCCTGTGACACCCTCTTTGGGGGATACTCGTACGCCGATAAACTCATCTTT,CACDTLFGGYSYADKLIF
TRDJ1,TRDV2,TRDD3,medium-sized,TGTGCCTGTGACACTGTCTGGGGGATACGGGGGTACACCGATAAACTCATCTTT,CACDTVWGIRGYTDKLIF
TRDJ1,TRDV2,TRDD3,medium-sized,TGTGCCTGTGACACCTTGGGGGATACGGGGTACACCGATAAACTCATCTTT,CACDTLGDTGYTDKLIF
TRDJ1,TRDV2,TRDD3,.,TGTGCCTGTGACGCCGTGGGGGCCCTGGGGGGACGGGACACCGATAAACTCATCTTT,CACDAVGALGGRDTDKLIF
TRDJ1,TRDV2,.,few,TGTGCCTGTGACACCTTAGGGGACAGCAACACCGATAAACTCATCTTT,CACDTLGDSNTDKLIF
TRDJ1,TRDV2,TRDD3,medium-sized,TGTGCCTGTGACACCCTACTGGGGGAGAAAAAACTCATCTTT,CACDTLLGEKKLIF
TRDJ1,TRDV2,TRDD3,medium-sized,TGTGCCTGTGACACCGTCGGGGGATACACCGATAAACTCATCTTT,CACDTVGGYTDKLIF
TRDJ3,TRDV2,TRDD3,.,TGTGCCTGTGACCCTTGGGGATACGACTCCTGGGACACCCGGCAGATGTTTTTC,CACDPWGYDSWDTRQMFF
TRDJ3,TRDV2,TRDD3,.,TGTGCCTGTGACACCGGAACTGGGGGATACTCCTGGGACACCCGACAGATGTTTTTC,CACDTGTGGYSWDTRQMFF
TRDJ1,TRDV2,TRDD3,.,TGTGCCTGTGACACCGTCGGCTTGGGGGACCTCCTCTTTCGGTATGATAAACTCATCTTT,CACDTVGLGDLLFRYDKLIF
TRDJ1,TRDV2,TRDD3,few,TGTGCCTGTGACATACTGGGGGTTACTGTCGATAAACTCATCTTT,CACDILGVTVDKLIF
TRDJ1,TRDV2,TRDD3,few,TGTGCCTGTGACGAGGTAGGAGGGGGATTTGAAGCCGATAAACTCATCTTT,CACDEVGGGFEADKLIF
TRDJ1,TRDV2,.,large,TGTGCCTGTGACACCGTGGGCTACCGGCGACGTTCCACCGATAAACTCATCTTT,CACDTVGYRRRSTDKLIF